These 30 T cell receptor beta chains originate from one sample sequenced in a study of cytomegalovirus exposure and HLA in healthy donors (dated by TCRdb to the late 2010s). The library was generated by the immunoSEQ multiplex PCR assay. TCRdb mirrors the immuneACCESS table, restricted to in-frame sequences. Some clones are absent from its copies; in checked studies, under half trace to an unresolved V gene, and the reason for the others is unknown. This sample lists roughly 150,000 clones; around 90% were detected once. Together, the top ten hold 2.5% to 3% of the sample. Sequenced input: PBMCs. Receptor source: a young man in good health and CMV-seronegative.

This rearrangement joins TRBV11-2 to TRBJ1-2, with 8 bases fitting TRBD1. The germline gives CDR1 SGHAT, CDR2 FQNNGV. With V trimmed by 5 bases and J by 4 bases, 12 bases remained unmatched. This CDR3 spans 16 amino acids. Written as DNA, the CDR3 is TGTGCCAGCAGCGGATCAGGGGGCGCGTATATCTATGGCTACACCTTC. This encodes CASSGSGGAYIYGYTF.

Turning to this clone: This sample includes further DNA sequences coding for the same CDR3. The chain couples TRBV7-9 to TRBJ1-2; no reliable D call. The CDR3 consists of 13 residues. CDR1 SEHNR and CDR2 FQNEAQ come from the germline V gene (reference sequence). Trimming stripped 6 bases from V and 4 bases from J, with 12 bases between. This chain's CDR3 is CASSFSGGYGYTF. Written as DNA, the CDR3 is TGTGCCAGCAGTTTCTCGGGAGGCTATGGCTACACCTTC.

The chain recombines TRBV19 with TRBJ1-2, with 8 positions matching TRBD1. CDR1 and CDR2 from the germline V gene are LNHDA and SQIVND (reference sequence). V lost 4 bases to trimming and J lost 4 bases; unmatched junction nucleotides: 5. This CDR3 contains 14 residues. CDR3 loop: CASSTGGNTYGYTF. The DNA for the CDR3 is TGTGCCAGTAGTACAGGGGGCAACACCTATGGCTACACCTTC.

The CDR3 DNA sequence: TGTGCCAGCAGCAATAGCGGGACCAGCTCCTACGAGCAGTACGTC. Encoded protein: CASSNSGTSSYEQYV. V and J are TRBV6-1 and TRBJ2-7, with 8 bases fitting TRBD2. The germline V gene has CDR1 MNHNS and CDR2 SASEGT. The CDR3 is 15 residues long. J gave up 0 bases and V 6 bases, and 7 bases lay outside the gene matches.

The chain employs TRBV6-5 and TRBJ2-5; maybe TRBD2 (6 bases). V shed 0 bases and J shed 5 bases, with 13 bases lying between them. The CDR3 contains 15 residues. Germline CDR1 is MNHEY and CDR2 is SVGAGI. The CDR3 DNA is TGTGCCAGCAGTTACTCGACCGCCGCGGGGGAGACCCAGTACTTC. The encoded protein is CASSYSTAAGETQYF.

For the CDR3, the DNA is TGTGCCAGCAGAAAACTAGCGGGAGTCTACGAGCAGTACTTC. It codes for CASRKLAGVYEQYF. The rearrangement joins TRBV6-5 to TRBJ2-7, with 11 positions matching TRBD2. CDR3 length: 14 amino acids. Trimming removed 6 bases from V and 3 bases from J; junction bases left unmatched: 4. Germline V gene lookup returns CDR1 MNHEY and CDR2 SVGAGI.

The V call is TRBV30, the J call TRBJ2-3, with 8 bases that match TRBD1. The CDR3 runs 16 residues. J was trimmed by 3 bases and V by 4 bases; bases with no gene match: 12. CDR1 is GTSNPN and CDR2 is SVGIG in the germline V gene (reference sequence). Here the CDR3 reads CAWTGGDRGRTDTQYF. CDR3 nucleotide sequence: TGTGCCTGGACCGGAGGCGACAGGGGCAGAACAGATACGCAGTATTTT.

The genes are TRBV5-1 and TRBJ1-1; 9 bases line up with TRBD1. With 4 bases clipped from V and 3 bases from J, the junction kept 4 bases outside the gene matches. CDR1 is SGHRS, CDR2 YFSETQ, per germline. The CDR3 covers 14 residues. CDR3 region: CASSQGQGDTEAFF. In DNA, the CDR3 is TGCGCCAGCAGCCAGGGACAGGGAGACACTGAAGCTTTCTTT.

There are a few counts of this clone. The chain links TRBV9 to TRBJ1-2; TRBD1 agrees at 11 bases. V lost 2 bases, J lost 6 bases, and 9 bases stayed unmatched. CDR1 is SGDLS, CDR2 YYNGEE, per germline. The CDR3 length is 16 residues. The CDR3 spells CASSVLFGQGADGYTF. The CDR3 DNA sequence: TGTGCCAGCAGCGTGCTATTTGGACAGGGGGCGGATGGCTACACCTTC.

The chain has TRBV6-1 and TRBJ1-5, with D possibly matching TRBD1 (6 bases). This CDR3 region has 14 residues. The germline V and J ends were trimmed by 4 bases and 3 bases, with 10 bases remaining between them. Germline V lookup: CDR1 MNHNS, CDR2 SASEGT. CDR3 nucleotides: TGTGCCAGCAGTGGGGGGCCGACCAATCAGCCCCAGCATTTT. Protein: CASSGGPTNQPQHF.

The gene calls are TRBV30 and TRBJ1-1; no clear D gene. V lost 8 bases and J lost 4, with 11 bases in between. The CDR3 totals 11 residues. In germline, CDR1 is GTSNPN, CDR2 SVGIG (reference sequence). The CDR3 DNA sequence: TGTGCCCGCAATTCGGTCACTGAAGCTTTCTTT. Translating gives CARNSVTEAFF.

The chain links TRBV6-5 to TRBJ2-7, with TRBD2 identical over 8 bases. Germline values: CDR1 MNHEY, CDR2 SVGAGI. This CDR3 has 14 amino acids. J lost 7 bases, V lost 5 bases, and 10 bases had no gene match. The CDR3: CASSPTSEEWEQYF. CDR3 coding DNA: TGTGCCAGCAGTCCGACTAGCGAGGAGTGGGAGCAGTACTTC.

This clone was detected once. The J gene is TRBJ1-1, the V gene TRBV27; D gene uncertain. The CDR3 runs to 13 residues. Germline values: CDR1 MNHEY, CDR2 SMNVEV (reference sequence). Trimming left V 0 bases short and J 1 base short, with 3 bases between. This CDR3 reads CASSLSRNTEAFF. The CDR3 DNA reads as TGTGCCAGCAGTTTATCGAGGAACACTGAAGCTTTCTTT.

The chain is built from TRBV10-3 and TRBJ2-7; D possibly corresponds to TRBD2 (6 bases). CDR1 and CDR2 (germline): ENHRY, SYGVKD. The V and J ends lost 8 bases and 4 bases respectively, with 15 bases between them. This CDR3 comprises 13 residues. CDR3 nucleotides: TGTGCCATCGGGGGACTGCCCAGTTACGAGCAGTACTTC. Translation gives CAIGGLPSYEQYF.

This clone was observed a few times. The genes are TRBV4-2 and TRBJ1-2; a possible D gene is TRBD1 (6 bases). V shed 0 bases and J shed 3 bases, with 11 bases lying between them. Germline CDR1 reads LGHNA; CDR2 reads YNFKEQ. The CDR3 has 15 residues. CDR3 DNA sequence: TGTGCCAGCAGCCAAGATTTGGGGACACACTATGGCTACACCTTC. This codes for CASSQDLGTHYGYTF.

The V call is TRBV23-1, the J call TRBJ1-4; a weak D match, TRBD1 (5 bases). TRBV23-1 is an ORF; its function is uncertain. V was trimmed by 2 bases and J by 0 bases, leaving 10 bases between them. The CDR3 sequence is 16 residues long. The CDR3 here is CASSQKGDATNEKLFF. The CDR3, as DNA: TGCGCCAGCAGTCAAAAAGGGGATGCAACTAATGAAAAACTGTTTTTT.

The chain carries TRBV25-1 and TRBJ1-3; TRBD1 matches 7 bases. Germline CDR1 reads MGHDK; CDR2 reads SYGVNS. The J segment lost 0 bases and the V segment lost 3 bases, leaving 8 bases of the junction unmatched. CDR3 length equals 17 residues. In DNA, the CDR3 is TGTGCCAGCAGTGACCGGGACAGCTTTTACTCTGGAAACACCATATATTTT. Translating gives CASSDRDSFYSGNTIYF. Full variable domain (outside the CDR3, taken from reference TRBV25-1 and TRBJ1-3): EADIYQTPRYLVIGTGKKITLECSQTMGHDKMYWYQQDPGMELHLIHYSYGVNSTEKGDLSSESTVSRIRTEHFPLTLESARPSHTSQYLCASSDRDSFYSGNTIYFGEGSWLTVV.

V is TRBV2 and J is TRBJ1-3; TRBD1 is a possible D gene (6 bases). Trimming took off 8 bases at V and 0 bases at J, with 8 bases between the two ends. Germline-derived CDR1 and CDR2 are SNHLY and FYNNEI. The CDR3 loop spans 13 amino acids. As DNA, the CDR3 is TGTGCCAGCCACAGGGACTCTGGAAACACCATATATTTT. It translates to CASHRDSGNTIYF.

This clone was observed a few times. V and J are TRBV27 and TRBJ2-2; 11 nucleotides agree with TRBD2. With V trimmed by 2 bases and J by 4 bases, 3 bases remained unmatched. The CDR3 has 16 residues. Per the germline V gene, CDR1 is MNHEY and CDR2 is SMNVEV (reference sequence). CDR3 region: CASSLGLAGGTGELFF. CDR3 nucleotides: TGTGCCAGCAGTTTAGGACTAGCGGGTGGCACCGGGGAGCTGTTTTTT.

The chain couples TRBV7-2 to TRBJ2-7, with a possible D match to TRBD1 (6 bases). Trimming stripped 1 base from V and 4 bases from J, with 11 bases between. The V gene's germline CDR1 is SGHTA and CDR2 FQGNSA. CDR3 size: 14 residues. The chain's CDR3 is CASSLGTASYEQYF. The CDR3 DNA reads TGTGCCAGCAGCTTAGGGACAGCCAGTTACGAGCAGTACTTC.

The chain uses TRBV6-5 and TRBJ1-6; 7 nucleotides match TRBD1. This CDR3 has 15 amino acids. V trimming: 2 bases; J trimming: 7 bases; junction bases outside the gene matches: 5. Germline CDR1 reads MNHEY; CDR2 reads SVGAGI. The CDR3 region has the DNA TGTGCCAGCAGTTACAGGGACAGCCAGAATTCACCCCTCCACTTT. It yields the protein CASSYRDSQNSPLHF.

The J gene is TRBJ2-2, the V gene TRBV25-1, with 9 positions matching TRBD2. V lost 5 bases to trimming and J lost 7 bases; unmatched junction nucleotides: 14. CDR1 and CDR2 from the germline V gene are MGHDK and SYGVNS. This CDR3 has 17 amino acids. This CDR3 is CASSSGLAIDVGGELFF. The CDR3 DNA follows: TGTGCCAGCAGTTCAGGACTAGCGATTGACGTGGGCGGGGAGCTGTTTTTT.

The CDR3 DNA is TGTGCCAGCAGACCCGGACAGGGCACCGGGGAGCTGTTTTTT. It is translated as CASRPGQGTGELFF. This rearrangement joins TRBV5-5 to TRBJ2-2; 8 positions match TRBD1. Trimming took 5 bases from V and 4 from J; bases not matched to a gene: 4. CDR1 SGHKS and CDR2 YYEKEE come from the germline V gene (reference sequence). This CDR3 has 14 residues.

The chain combines TRBV14 with TRBJ2-7, with D hard to call. Between the trimmed V and J ends, which lost 3 bases and 3 bases, there was a span of 15 bases. Germline CDR1 is SGHDN and CDR2 is FVKESK. CDR3 length: 15 amino acids. CDR3: CASSQFTGSHYEQYF. CDR3 coding DNA: TGTGCCAGCAGCCAGTTTACCGGGTCCCACTACGAGCAGTACTTC.

The sample holds one count of this clone. The J gene is TRBJ2-4, the V gene TRBV5-1, with 7 positions matching TRBD1. J gave up 8 bases and V 0 bases, and 2 bases lay outside the gene matches. The CDR3 has 13 residues. The germline V gene encodes CDR1 SGHRS and CDR2 YFSETQ. CDR3 sequence (DNA): TGCGCCAGCAGCTTGGGACAGGGCCACATTCAGTACTTC. Residues: CASSLGQGHIQYF. The full variable domain, completed using reference TRBV5-1 and TRBJ2-4, is KAGVTQTPRYLIKTRGQQVTLSCSPISGHRSVSWYQQTPGQGLQFLFEYFSETQRNKGNFPGRFSGRQFSNSRSEMNVSTLELGDSALYLCASSLGQGHIQYFGAGTRLSVL.

V is TRBV29-1 and J is TRBJ1-2; D ambiguous. Germline V lookup: CDR1 SQVTM, CDR2 ANQGSEA. The V end lost 7 bases, the J end lost 2 bases, and 11 bases lay between the germline ends. This CDR3 region has 12 residues. CDR3 bases: TGCAGCGCCCGTTCTTTCAACTATGGCTACACCTTC. Its translation is CSARSFNYGYTF.

This clone was seen just once. V gene TRBV5-1 combines with J gene TRBJ1-3; D ambiguous. This CDR3 region has 15 residues. The germline V and J ends were trimmed by 2 bases and 0 bases, with 9 bases remaining between them. CDR1 and CDR2 from the germline V gene are SGHRS and YFSETQ. CDR3 nucleotides: TGCGCCAGCAGCTTTGGCAGTACCTCTGGAAACACCATATATTTT. Protein sequence: CASSFGSTSGNTIYF. The variable domain in full, with the rest retrieved from reference TRBV5-1 and TRBJ1-3, is KAGVTQTPRYLIKTRGQQVTLSCSPISGHRSVSWYQQTPGQGLQFLFEYFSETQRNKGNFPGRFSGRQFSNSRSEMNVSTLELGDSALYLCASSFGSTSGNTIYFGEGSWLTVV.

This clone was picked up one time. The chain couples TRBV27 to TRBJ1-1; D gene ambiguous. The CDR3 covers 16 residues. CDR1 MNHEY and CDR2 SMNVEV come from the germline V gene (reference sequence). Trimming left V 3 bases short and J 1 base short, with 15 bases between. The CDR3 bases are TGTGCCAGCAGTTTCCGTCCGTTAGACTGGAACACTGAAGCTTTCTTT. Amino acids: CASSFRPLDWNTEAFF.

The chain combines TRBV11-2 with TRBJ1-6, with D hard to call. The V end lost 1 base, the J end lost 7 bases, and 8 bases lay between the germline ends. The germline V gene encodes CDR1 SGHAT and CDR2 FQNNGV. This CDR3 spans 14 amino acids. The CDR3 DNA is TGTGCCAGCAGCTTAGGGGCGGGGAATTCACCCCTCCACTTT. Translated, it gives CASSLGAGNSPLHF.

This chain connects TRBV6-5 to TRBJ2-7; 7 bases fit TRBD1. The J segment lost 0 bases and the V segment lost 6 bases, leaving 5 bases of the junction unmatched. The CDR3 contains 14 residues. Germline loops: CDR1 MNHEY, CDR2 SVGAGI. CDR3 nucleotide sequence: TGTGCCAGCAGGACAGGGTCTCCCTCCTACGAGCAGTACTTC. It codes for CASRTGSPSYEQYF.